This TCR beta chain was found in a study of T cells in Graves' hyperthyroidism and ophthalmopathy. The V end lost 3 bases, the J end lost 4 bases, and 12 bases lay between the germline ends. CDR3 size: 14 residues. Germline V gene data show CDR1 as MDHEN and CDR2 as SYDVKM. TCR beta CDR3 region amplification was performed from RNA transcripts. First-round RT-PCR with HTBI primers amplified the TCR CDR3 region. A single record per CDR3 protein comes from TCRdb applying MiXCR to the multiplex PCR reads. The table has some 400,000 distinct CDR3 sequences, roughly 13% seen once. Sample: blood. This chain connects TRBV28 to TRBJ2-5; possible D gene TRBD1, 5 bases. The receptor was derived from a man aged 30 to 39 with Graves' hyperthyroidism that later progressed to Graves' ophthalmopathy. CDR3 protein: CASSLGPSLETQYF. In DNA, the CDR3 is TGTGCCAGCAGTTTGGGGCCCTCTCTAGAGACCCAGTACTTC.